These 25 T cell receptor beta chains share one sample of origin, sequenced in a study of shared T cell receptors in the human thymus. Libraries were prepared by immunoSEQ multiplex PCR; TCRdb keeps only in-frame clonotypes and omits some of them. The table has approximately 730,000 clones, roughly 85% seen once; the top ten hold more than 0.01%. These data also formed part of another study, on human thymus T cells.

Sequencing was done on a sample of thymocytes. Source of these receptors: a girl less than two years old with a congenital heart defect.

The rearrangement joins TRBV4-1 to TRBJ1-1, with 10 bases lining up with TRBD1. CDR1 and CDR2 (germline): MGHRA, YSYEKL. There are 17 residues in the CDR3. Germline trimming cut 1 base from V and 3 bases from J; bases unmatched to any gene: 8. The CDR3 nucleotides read TGCGCCAGCAGCCAAGTGAACCACGGGACAGGGGACACTGAAGCTTTCTTT. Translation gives CASSQVNHGTGDTEAFF.

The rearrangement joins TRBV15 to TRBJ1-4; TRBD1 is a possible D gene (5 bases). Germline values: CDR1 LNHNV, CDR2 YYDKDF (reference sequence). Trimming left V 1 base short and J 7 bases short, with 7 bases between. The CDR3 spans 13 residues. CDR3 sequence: CATSRVGGEKLFF. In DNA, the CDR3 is TGTGCCACCAGCAGAGTGGGGGGTGAAAAACTGTTTTTT.

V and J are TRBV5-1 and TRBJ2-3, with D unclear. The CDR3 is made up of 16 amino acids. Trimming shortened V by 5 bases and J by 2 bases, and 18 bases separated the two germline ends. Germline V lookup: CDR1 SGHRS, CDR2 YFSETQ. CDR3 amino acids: CASRGRLRPPTDTQYF. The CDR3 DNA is TGCGCCAGCAGGGGTAGGTTGCGGCCCCCCACAGATACGCAGTATTTT.

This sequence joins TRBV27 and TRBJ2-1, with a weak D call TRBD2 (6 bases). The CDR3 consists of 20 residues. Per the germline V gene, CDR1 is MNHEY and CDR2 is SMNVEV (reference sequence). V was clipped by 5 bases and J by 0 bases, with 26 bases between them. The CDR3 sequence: CASSDFWEADYKTSYNEQFF. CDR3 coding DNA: TGTGCCAGCAGTGATTTTTGGGAGGCAGACTACAAGACCTCCTACAATGAGCAGTTCTTC.

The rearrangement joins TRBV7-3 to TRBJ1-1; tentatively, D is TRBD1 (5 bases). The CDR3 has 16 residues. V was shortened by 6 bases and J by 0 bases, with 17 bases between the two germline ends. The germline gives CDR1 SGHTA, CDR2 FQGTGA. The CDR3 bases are TGTGCCAGCAGGGAGACAGCTCTTGAACTGAACACTGAAGCTTTCTTT. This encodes CASRETALELNTEAFF.

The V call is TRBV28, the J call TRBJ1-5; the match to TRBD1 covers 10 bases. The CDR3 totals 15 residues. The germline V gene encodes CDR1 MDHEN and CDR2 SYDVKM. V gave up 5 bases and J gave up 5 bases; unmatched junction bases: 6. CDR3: CASSGTGEVDQPQHF. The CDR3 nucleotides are TGTGCCAGCAGTGGGACAGGGGAGGTGGATCAGCCCCAGCATTTT.

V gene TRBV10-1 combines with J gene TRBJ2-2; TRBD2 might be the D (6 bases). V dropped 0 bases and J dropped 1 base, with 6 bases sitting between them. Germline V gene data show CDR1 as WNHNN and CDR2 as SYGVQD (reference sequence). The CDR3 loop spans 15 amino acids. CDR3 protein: CASSESRENTGELFF. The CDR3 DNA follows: TGCGCCAGCAGTGAGTCGCGGGAGAACACCGGGGAGCTGTTTTTT.

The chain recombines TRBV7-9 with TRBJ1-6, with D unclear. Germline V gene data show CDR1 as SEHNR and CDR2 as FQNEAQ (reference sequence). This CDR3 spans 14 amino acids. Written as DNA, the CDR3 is TGTGCAACCAAATGGAGCTCCTATAATTCACCCCTCCACTTT. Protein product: CATKWSSYNSPLHF.

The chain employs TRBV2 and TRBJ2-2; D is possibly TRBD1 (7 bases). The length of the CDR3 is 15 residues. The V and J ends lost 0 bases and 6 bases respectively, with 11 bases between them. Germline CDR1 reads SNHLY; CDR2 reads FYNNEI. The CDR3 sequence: CASSEARGTAGELFF. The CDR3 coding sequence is TGTGCCAGCAGTGAAGCCCGGGGGACAGCCGGGGAGCTGTTTTTT.

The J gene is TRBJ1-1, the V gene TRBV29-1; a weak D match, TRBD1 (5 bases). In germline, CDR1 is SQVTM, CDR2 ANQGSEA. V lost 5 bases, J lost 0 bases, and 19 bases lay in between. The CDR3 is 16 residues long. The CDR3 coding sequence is TGCAGCGTTCCTACGGGGTCGGGGGGATTGAACACTGAAGCTTTCTTT. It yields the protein CSVPTGSGGLNTEAFF.

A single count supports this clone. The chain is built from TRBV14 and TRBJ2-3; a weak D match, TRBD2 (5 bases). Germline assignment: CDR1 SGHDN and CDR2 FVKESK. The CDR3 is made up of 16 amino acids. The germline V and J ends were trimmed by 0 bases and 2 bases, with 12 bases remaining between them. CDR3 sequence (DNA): TGTGCCAGCAGCCAAGACAGATTGAGGGTCACAGATACGCAGTATTTT. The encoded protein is CASSQDRLRVTDTQYF.

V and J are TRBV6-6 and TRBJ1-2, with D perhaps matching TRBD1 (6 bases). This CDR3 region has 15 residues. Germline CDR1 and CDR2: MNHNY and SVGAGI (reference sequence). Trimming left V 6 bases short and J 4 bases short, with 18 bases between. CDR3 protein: CASRPQPGHIYGYTF. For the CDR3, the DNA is TGTGCCAGCAGACCTCAACCGGGACACATCTATGGCTACACCTTC.

The CDR3 region has the DNA TGCGCCAGCAGCTTGGCCCTAACCCCCGGGACAGGGGAAAGGGCCTACGAGCAGTACTTC. Protein: CASSLALTPGTGERAYEQYF. The chain joins TRBV5-1 to TRBJ2-7; 10 bases are shared with TRBD1. Germline CDR1 SGHRS, CDR2 YFSETQ. CDR3 length equals 20 residues. After removal of 0 bases from V and 2 bases from J, the junction contained 17 bases not matched to a gene.

CDR3 residues: CASSSSGGAGEQFF. For the CDR3, the DNA is TGTGCCAGCAGTTCTAGCGGGGGGGCGGGTGAGCAGTTCTTC. The chain carries TRBV11-3 and TRBJ2-1, with 12 bases identical to TRBD2. Per germline, CDR1 SGHNT and CDR2 YENEEA. The trim removed 6 bases at V and 9 bases at J, leaving 6 bases unmatched. The CDR3 is made up of 14 amino acids. Filled out from reference TRBV11-3 and TRBJ2-1, the complete variable domain reads EAGVVQSPRYKIIEKKQPVAFWCNPISGHNTLYWYLQNLGQGPELLIRYENEEAVDDSQLPKDRFSAERLKGVDSTLKIQPAELGDSAVYLCASSSSGGAGEQFFGPGTRLTVL.

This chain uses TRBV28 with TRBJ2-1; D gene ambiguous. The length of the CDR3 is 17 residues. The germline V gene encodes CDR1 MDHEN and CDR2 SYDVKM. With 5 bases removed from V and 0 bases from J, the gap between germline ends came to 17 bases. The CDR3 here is CASSLPTRTGSYNEQFF. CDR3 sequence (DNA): TGTGCCAGCAGTCTACCAACTCGAACGGGCTCCTACAATGAGCAGTTCTTC. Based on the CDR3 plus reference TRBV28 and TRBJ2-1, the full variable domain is DVKVTQSSRYLVKRTGEKVFLECVQDMDHENMFWYRQDPGLGLRLIYFSYDVKMKEKGDIPEGYSVSREKKERFSLILESASTNQTSMYLCASSLPTRTGSYNEQFFGPGTRLTVL.

DNA for the CDR3: TGTGCCAGTAGTGGGGCCCCGGGCACCGGGGAGCTGTTTTTT. It yields the protein CASSGAPGTGELFF. The rearrangement links TRBV19 to TRBJ2-2; D might be TRBD1 (5 bases). This CDR3 contains 14 residues. The germline V and J ends were trimmed by 5 bases and 4 bases, with 11 bases remaining between them. The germline V gene encodes CDR1 LNHDA and CDR2 SQIVND (reference sequence).

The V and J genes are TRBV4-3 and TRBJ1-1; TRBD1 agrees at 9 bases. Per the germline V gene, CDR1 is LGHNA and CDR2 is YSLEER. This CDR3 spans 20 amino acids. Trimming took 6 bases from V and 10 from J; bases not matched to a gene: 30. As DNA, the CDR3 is TGCGCCAGCAGAAACAAGACCCTCTTGGGTCAACAGGGGGCGGAGGTAGGAGCTTTCTTT. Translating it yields CASRNKTLLGQQGAEVGAFF.

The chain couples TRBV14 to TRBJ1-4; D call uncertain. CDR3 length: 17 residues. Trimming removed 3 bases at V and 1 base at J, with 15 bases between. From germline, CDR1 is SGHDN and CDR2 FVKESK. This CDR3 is CASSQSFGRETNEKLFF. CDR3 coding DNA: TGTGCCAGCAGCCAGTCTTTCGGGAGGGAAACTAATGAAAAACTGTTTTTT.

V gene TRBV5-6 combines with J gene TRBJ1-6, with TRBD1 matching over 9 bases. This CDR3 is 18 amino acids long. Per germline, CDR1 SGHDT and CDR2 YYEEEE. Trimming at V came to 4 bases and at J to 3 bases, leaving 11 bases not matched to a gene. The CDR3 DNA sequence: TGTGCCAGCAGCCTATCAGACAGGGGGGATTTCTATAATTCACCCCTCCACTTT. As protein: CASSLSDRGDFYNSPLHF.

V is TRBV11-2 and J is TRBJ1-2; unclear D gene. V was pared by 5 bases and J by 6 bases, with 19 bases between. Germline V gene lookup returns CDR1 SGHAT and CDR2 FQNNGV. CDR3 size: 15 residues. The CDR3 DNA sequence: TGTGCCAGCAGCAAACGGGCCGGGAACGAGGATGGCTACACCTTC. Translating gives CASSKRAGNEDGYTF.

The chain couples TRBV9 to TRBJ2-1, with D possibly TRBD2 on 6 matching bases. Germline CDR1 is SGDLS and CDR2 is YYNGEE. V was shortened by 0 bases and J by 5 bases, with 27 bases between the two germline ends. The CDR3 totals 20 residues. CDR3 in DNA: TGTGCCAGCAGCGTAGCTTCCTTCGGGAGAACTAGTCGACCTGACAATGAGCAGTTCTTC. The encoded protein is CASSVASFGRTSRPDNEQFF.

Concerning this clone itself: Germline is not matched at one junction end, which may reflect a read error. The CDR3 loop reads CASSLGLFTSYEQYF. The DNA of the CDR3 is TGTGCCAGCAGCCTAGGACTTTTCACCTCCTACGAGCAGTACTTC. The J gene is TRBJ2-7, the V gene TRBV13, with D tentatively TRBD2 (5 bases). Germline assignment: CDR1 PRHDT and CDR2 FYEKMQ (reference sequence). The CDR3 extends over 15 amino acids.

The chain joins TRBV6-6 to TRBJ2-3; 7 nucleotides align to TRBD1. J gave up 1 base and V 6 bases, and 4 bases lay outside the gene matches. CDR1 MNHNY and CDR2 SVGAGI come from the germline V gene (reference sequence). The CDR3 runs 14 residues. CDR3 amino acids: CASRGDSRTDTQYF. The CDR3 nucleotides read TGTGCCAGCAGAGGGGACAGCCGCACAGATACGCAGTATTTT.

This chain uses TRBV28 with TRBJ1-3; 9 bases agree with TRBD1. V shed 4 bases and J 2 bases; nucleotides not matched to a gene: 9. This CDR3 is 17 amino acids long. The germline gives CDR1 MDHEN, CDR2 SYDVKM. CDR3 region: CASSSGQGKRAGNTIYF. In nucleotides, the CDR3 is TGTGCCAGCAGTTCTGGACAGGGGAAAAGAGCTGGAAACACCATATATTTT.

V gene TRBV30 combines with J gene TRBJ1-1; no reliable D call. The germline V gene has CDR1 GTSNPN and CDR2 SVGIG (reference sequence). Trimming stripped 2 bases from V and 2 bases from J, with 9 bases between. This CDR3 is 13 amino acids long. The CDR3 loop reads CAWSPRGNTEAFF. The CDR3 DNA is TGTGCCTGGAGTCCAAGAGGTAACACTGAAGCTTTCTTT.